Detailed here is one TCR beta chain. The antigen remains unidentified. Constant-region reverse primers amplified full-length variable regions, followed by semi-nested Nested Universal Primer A PCR. Using its own MiXCR run on the 5' RACE reads, TCRdb lists one record per CDR3 protein. This sample has about 50,000 distinct CDR3 sequences, with 17% found just once. Study results and limitations: Tumor memory CD4+ T cell TCR gene usage clustered with blood and lymph node memory CD4+ cells and lymph node naive CD4+ cells.

Purified naive CD4+ T cells were depleted of CD25+ Tregs. Trimming left V 2 bases short and J 1 base short, with 5 bases between. The CDR3 runs 13 residues. This chain links TRBV12-3 or TRBV12-4 with TRBJ1-1; no clear D gene. The sequence derives from a female donor with breast cancer. The sequenced material came from naive CD4+ T cells sorted from blood. Subset: naive CD4+ T cells, CD4+CD45RA+CD25-. This chain's CDR3 is CASSLKGNTEAFF. The CDR3 nucleotides read TGTGCCAGCAGTTTAAAAGGGAACACTGAAGCTTTCTTT.